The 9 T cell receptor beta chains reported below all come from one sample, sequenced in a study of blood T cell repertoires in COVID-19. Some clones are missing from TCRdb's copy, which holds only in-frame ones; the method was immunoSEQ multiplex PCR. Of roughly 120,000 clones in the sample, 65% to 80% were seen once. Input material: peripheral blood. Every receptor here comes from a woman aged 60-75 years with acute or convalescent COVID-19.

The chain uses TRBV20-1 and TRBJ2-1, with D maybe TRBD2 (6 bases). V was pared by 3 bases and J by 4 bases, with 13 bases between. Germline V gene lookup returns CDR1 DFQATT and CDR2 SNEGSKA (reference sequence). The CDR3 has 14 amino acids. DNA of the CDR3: TGCAGTGCTAGTAAGGGAGGCCATTACAATGAGCAGTTCTTC. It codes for CSASKGGHYNEQFF.

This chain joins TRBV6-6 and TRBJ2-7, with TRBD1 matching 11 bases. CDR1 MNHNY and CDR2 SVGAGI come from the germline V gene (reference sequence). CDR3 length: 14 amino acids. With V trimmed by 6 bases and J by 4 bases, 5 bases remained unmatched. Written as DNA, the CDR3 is TGTGCCAGCAGCGACGGGACAGGGGGGTACGAGCAGTACTTC. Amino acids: CASSDGTGGYEQYF.

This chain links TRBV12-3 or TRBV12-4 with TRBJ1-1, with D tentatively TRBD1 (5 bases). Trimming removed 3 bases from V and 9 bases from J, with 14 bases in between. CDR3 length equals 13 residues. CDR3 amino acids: CASSLGGEGKAFF. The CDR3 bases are TGTGCCAGCAGTTTGGGGGGTGAGGGAAAAGCTTTCTTT.

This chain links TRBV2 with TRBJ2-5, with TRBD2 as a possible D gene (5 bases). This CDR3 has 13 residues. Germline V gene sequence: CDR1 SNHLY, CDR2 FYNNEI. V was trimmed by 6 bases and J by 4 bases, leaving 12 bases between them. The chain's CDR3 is CASRADGRETQYF. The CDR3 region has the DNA TGTGCCAGCAGGGCCGATGGGAGAGAGACCCAGTACTTC.

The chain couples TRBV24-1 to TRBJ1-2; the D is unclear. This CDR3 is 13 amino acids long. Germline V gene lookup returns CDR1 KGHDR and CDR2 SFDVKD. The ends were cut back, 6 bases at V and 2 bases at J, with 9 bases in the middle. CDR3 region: CATSNSMNYGYTF. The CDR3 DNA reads TGTGCCACCAGTAACTCAATGAACTATGGCTACACCTTC.

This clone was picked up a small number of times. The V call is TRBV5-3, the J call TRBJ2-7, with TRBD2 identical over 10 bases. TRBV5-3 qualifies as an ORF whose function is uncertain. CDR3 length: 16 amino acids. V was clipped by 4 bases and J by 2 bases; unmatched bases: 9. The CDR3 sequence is CARSTLLAGATYEQYF. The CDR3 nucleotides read TGTGCCAGAAGCACGCTGCTAGCGGGGGCAACCTACGAGCAGTACTTC.

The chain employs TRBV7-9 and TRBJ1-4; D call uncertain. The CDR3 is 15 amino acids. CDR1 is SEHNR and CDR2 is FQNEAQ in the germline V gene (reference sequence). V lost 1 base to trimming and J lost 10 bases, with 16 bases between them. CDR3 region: CASSLEVGPKSKLFF. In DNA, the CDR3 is TGTGCCAGCAGCTTAGAGGTGGGCCCCAAGTCAAAACTGTTTTTT. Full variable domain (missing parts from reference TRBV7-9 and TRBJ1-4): DTGVSQNPRHKITKRGQNVTFRCDPISEHNRLYWYRQTLGQGPEFLTYFQNEAQLEKSRLLSDRFSAERPKGSFSTLEIQRTEQGDSAMYLCASSLEVGPKSKLFFGSGTQLSVL.

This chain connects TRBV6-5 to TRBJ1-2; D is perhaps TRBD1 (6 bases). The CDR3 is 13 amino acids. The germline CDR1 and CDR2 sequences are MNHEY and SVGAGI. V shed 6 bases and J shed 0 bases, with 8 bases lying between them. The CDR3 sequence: CASRTGTNYGYTF. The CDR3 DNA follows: TGTGCCAGCAGAACAGGGACTAACTATGGCTACACCTTC.

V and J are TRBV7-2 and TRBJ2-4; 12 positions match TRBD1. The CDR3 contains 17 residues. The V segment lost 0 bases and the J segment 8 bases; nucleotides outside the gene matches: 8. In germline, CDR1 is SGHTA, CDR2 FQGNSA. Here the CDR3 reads CASSLAVGTGGLDIQYF. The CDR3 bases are TGTGCCAGCAGCTTAGCGGTGGGGACAGGGGGCTTGGACATTCAGTACTTC.